This T cell receptor (beta chain) was found in a study of CD8+ T cells in alopecia areata. For the study at large: Twice daily, treated patients received 5 to 10 mg of oral tofacitinib.

As for treatment: oral pan-JAK inhibitor, 5-10 mg twice daily. Reverse transcription of extracted RNA yielded cDNA, which provided the sequencing template. Sequencing used immunoSEQ multiplex PCR; TCRdb keeps in-frame clones, though not all of them. This repertoire shows 270,000 or so clones, over 45% found once; its top ten account for 1.8%. CDR1 is SGHTA and CDR2 is FQGNSA in the germline V gene. The CDR3 is 12 amino acids. Trimming took 5 bases from V and 2 from J, leaving 6 bases between them. This sequence originates from a human donor with alopecia areata. The gene calls are TRBV7-2 and TRBJ1-1; D is ambiguous. Sequenced material: CD4+ T cells sorted from blood, taken at week 24, from a patient treated with tofacitinib. Written as DNA, the CDR3 is TGTGCCAGCAGCCGTCCTAACACTGAAGCTTTCTTT. This codes for CASSRPNTEAFF.